This TCR beta chain was documented in a study of PD-1 blockade in classical Hodgkin lymphoma. Study results and limitations: At baseline, newly diagnosed patients reportedly showed less TCR diversity than healthy donors.

CDR1 is LNHDA, CDR2 SQIVND, per germline (reference sequence). The CDR3 contains 18 residues. J lost 0 bases, V lost 4 bases, and 12 bases had no gene match. TCRdb's table, derived via immunoSEQ multiplex PCR, lists solely in-frame clones and lacks some. The sample lists tens of thousands of clones, around nine tenths occurring once. Details on this clone: Its antigen remains unknown.

Following autologous stem cell transplantation, relapse occurred in every patient, and exposure to brentuximab vedotin varied. From thawed PBMCs, CD4+ T cells were purified using magnetic negative selection. This sequence originates from a human donor with classical Hodgkin lymphoma. The chain joins TRBV19 to TRBJ2-3, with 8 bases aligning to TRBD1. Here the sequenced sample was CD4+ T cells from blood, taken at baseline. For the CDR3, the DNA is TGTGCCAGTAGTACGCCCACCTCGGGGACAGGCAGCACAGATACGCAGTATTTT. Translation: CASSTPTSGTGSTDTQYF.